This T cell receptor (beta chain) was identified during a study of Ad26.COV2.S vaccination and SARS-CoV-2 variants (dated by TCRdb to the early 2020s). About the full investigation: Vaccine-arm donors came from COV1001, a multicentre, randomized, double-blind, placebo-controlled phase I-IIa trial of Ad26.COV2.S in healthy adults. A total of 32 samples were included in the TCR-sequenced set, comprising roughly 19 Ad26.COV2.S vaccine recipients, 5 placebo recipients and 8 SARS-CoV-2 convalescent individuals. Trial participants were randomized into five groups of five, in which low-dose or high-dose Ad26.COV2.S was given once or twice, or placebo was given on both occasions. Blinding of investigators to trial group allocation was maintained during experiments and outcome assessment. Ad26.COV2.S was given intramuscularly at 5x10^10 or 1x10^11 viral particles, as a single shot or as two shots 56 days apart. TCRbeta repertoire sequencing served as the tool for gauging how specific and how broad the SARS-CoV-2-reactive T cell receptors were following Ad26.COV2.S vaccination.

The immunoSEQ Assay was the method used to sequence TCRbeta CDR3 regions. After extraction, genomic DNA underwent amplification by bias-controlled multiplex PCR, followed by high-throughput sequencing. Regarding the original processing steps: To quantify the absolute abundance of every unique TCRbeta CDR3 region, sequences were collapsed and filtered. T cell fraction was estimated by normalizing TCRbeta template counts to usable DNA, with usable DNA measured through amplification of reference genes found in all nucleated cells. Repertoire TCRs were annotated as SARS-CoV-2-specific by exact matching of V gene, CDR3 amino acid sequence and J gene to a known reactive TCR set. The reference SARS-CoV-2 TCR set was derived from MIRA and filtered for enrichment in COVID-19-positive ImmuneCODE repertoires, a step that removed public or cross-reactive TCRs. Drawing on the MIRA antigens, annotated TCRs were analysed further at the level of specific ORF or position within ORF. Depth was the summed frequency of annotated unique rearrangements, while breadth was defined as annotated unique rearrangements over total unique productive rearrangements. Two-sided Wilcoxon rank-sum tests were used to compare TCR breadth between groups. TCRdb mirrors the immuneACCESS table, restricted to in-frame sequences. Some clones are absent from its copies; in checked studies, under half trace to an unresolved V gene, and the reason for the others is unknown. From that table come the V and J calls and clone size; the DNA was used to work out D and trimming. Counted in this sample were 300,000 to 400,000 clones; around 81% of them appeared once. The ten largest clones add up to approximately 2.1% of the sample.

The sample's treatment or condition label is to be understood as: 15 to 20 received Ad26.COV2.S at low or high dose, single or two shots; roughly 5 received placebo; per-sample allocation not given. Repertoires of vaccine and placebo recipients were sequenced from samples taken on day 63 after the first injection. Cohort 1b enrolled about 25 adults aged 18-55 years at a single site in Boston, USA, between 29 July and 7 August 2020. Ad26.COV2.S was a replication-incompetent adenovirus type 26 vector that expressed a prefusion-stabilized SARS-CoV-2 spike protein derived from the original Wuhan strain. What the authors observed across the whole study: Vaccine and placebo recipients had similar non-spike TCR breadth, a finding consistent with the vaccine containing only spike. It was noted by the authors that total T cell responses may have been underestimated by the TCR breadth and depth analyses. Comparing responses between vaccine doses or regimens was not something the study was powered to do. Higher spike-specific TCR breadth was observed in Ad26.COV2.S recipients than in placebo recipients (P = 0.0014). After vaccination, substantial breadth of spike-specific CD8+ and CD4+ T cell responses was reported.

Including cysteine and phenylalanine, the CDR3 has 15 amino acids. Of the read, only the CDR3 DNA is kept; its 45 bases are in frame from base 1. Via the germline V gene (reference sequence), CDR1 is MNHEY and CDR2 SMNVEV. V ends up 6 bases short and J 7 bases short, with an unmatched junction base count of 7. For this clone: Its target antigen remains unknown. Base-call qualities are not available, and no considerably larger clone is one nucleotide away. Other DNA sequences of this sample code for an identical CDR3.

Sequenced here: peripheral blood, sampled in a trial of Ad26.COV2.S vaccine versus placebo. The clonotype was recovered from a person between 18 and 65 years old who received the Ad26.COV2.S COVID-19 vaccine or a placebo. The sequence links TRBV27 to TRBJ1-6, and 9 junctional nucleotides match TRBD1. The CDR3 protein sequence reads: CASRGTGTGNSPLHF. The nucleotide sequence reads as follows: TGTGCCAGCAGGGGGACAGGGACTGGAAATTCACCCCTCCACTTT.